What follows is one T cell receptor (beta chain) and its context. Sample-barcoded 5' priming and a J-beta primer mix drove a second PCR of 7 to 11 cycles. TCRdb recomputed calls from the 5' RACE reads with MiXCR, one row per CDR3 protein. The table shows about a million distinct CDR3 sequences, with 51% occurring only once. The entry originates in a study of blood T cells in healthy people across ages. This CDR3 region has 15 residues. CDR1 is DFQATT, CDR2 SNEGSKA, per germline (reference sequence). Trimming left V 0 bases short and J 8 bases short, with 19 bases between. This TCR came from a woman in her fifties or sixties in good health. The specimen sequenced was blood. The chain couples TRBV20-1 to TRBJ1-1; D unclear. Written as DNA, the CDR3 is TGCAGTGCTAGAGATCGGGAGAAGGGAAGCGTGGAAGCTTTCTTT. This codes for CSARDREKGSVEAFF.